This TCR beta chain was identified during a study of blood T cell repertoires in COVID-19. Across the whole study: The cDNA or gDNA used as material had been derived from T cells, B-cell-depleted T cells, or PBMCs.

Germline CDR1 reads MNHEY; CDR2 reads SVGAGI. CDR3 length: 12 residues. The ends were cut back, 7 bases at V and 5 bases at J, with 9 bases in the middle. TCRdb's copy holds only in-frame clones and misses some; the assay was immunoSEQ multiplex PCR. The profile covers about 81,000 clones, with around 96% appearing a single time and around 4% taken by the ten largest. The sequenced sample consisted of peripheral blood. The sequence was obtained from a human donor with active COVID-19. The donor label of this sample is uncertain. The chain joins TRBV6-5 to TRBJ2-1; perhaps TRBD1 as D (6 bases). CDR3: CASINRDNEQFF. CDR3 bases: TGTGCCAGCATAAACAGGGACAATGAGCAGTTCTTC.